The 25 T cell receptor beta chains listed next were all sequenced from one sample in a study of shared clonotypes between healthy human individuals. TCRdb keeps only in-frame clones here, not all; method: immunoSEQ multiplex PCR. The profile covers approximately 470,000 clones, with around four fifths appearing a single time and approximately 12% taken by the ten largest. Sequencing used PBMCs. The receptors stem from a woman aged 40 to 50 in good health. Some clones in this sample may be carry-over from other donors' samples.

Comments on this clone: The same CDR3 also results from other DNA sequences found in this sample. The genes are TRBV5-1 and TRBJ1-1; tentative D call: TRBD1 (6 bases). V was trimmed by 4 bases and J by 5 bases, leaving 15 bases between them. The CDR3 runs to 14 residues. Germline CDR1 SGHRS, CDR2 YFSETQ. CDR3 protein: CASSPGGGGTEAFF. The CDR3 nucleotides are TGCGCCAGCAGCCCGGGAGGGGGGGGAACTGAAGCTTTCTTT. The full variable domain, with the rest looked up from reference TRBV5-1 and TRBJ1-1, is KAGVTQTPRYLIKTRGQQVTLSCSPISGHRSVSWYQQTPGQGLQFLFEYFSETQRNKGNFPGRFSGRQFSNSRSEMNVSTLELGDSALYLCASSPGGGGTEAFFGQGTRLTVV.

The V call is TRBV5-1, the J call TRBJ2-3; TRBD2 is a possible D gene (6 bases). From germline, CDR1 is SGHRS and CDR2 YFSETQ. V dropped 0 bases and J dropped 2 bases, with 13 bases sitting between them. The CDR3 consists of 16 residues. CDR3 sequence reads: CASSLALRGFTDTQYF. CDR3 bases: TGCGCCAGCAGCTTGGCTCTGCGGGGTTTCACAGATACGCAGTATTTT.

V usage is TRBV4-1 and J usage is TRBJ1-1; D gene uncertain. Between the trimmed V and J ends, which lost 2 bases and 7 bases, there was a span of 14 bases. Germline V gives CDR1 MGHRA, CDR2 YSYEKL. The CDR3 totals 14 residues. CDR3 bases: TGCGCCAGCAGCCAAAGTCCCATCCGAAGTGAAGCTTTCTTT. It encodes CASSQSPIRSEAFF.

This chain connects TRBV12-2 to TRBJ1-2; the table names TRBD1, a call not compared with the DNA. TRBV12-2 is a pseudogene. CDR3 length: 18 amino acids. The CDR3 spells CASRLASRQGGINYGYTF. As DNA, the CDR3 is TGTGCAAGTCGCTTAGCGAGTCGACAGGGGGGAATCAACTATGGCTACACCTTC.

This clone was detected once. An end of the junction differs from the germline gene, which may be a read error. Other DNA sequences within the sample encode an identical CDR3. V usage is TRBV18 and J usage is TRBJ1-5, with 7 bases aligning to TRBD1. CDR1 is KGHSH, CDR2 LQKENI, per germline. The CDR3 consists of 15 residues. The CDR3 DNA follows: TGTGCCAGCTCACTAGGGACAGTCGGGAATCAACCCCAGCATTTT. It is translated as CASSLGTVGNQPQHF.

The chain combines TRBV5-4 with TRBJ2-7; the D is unclear. Germline CDR1 is SGHNT and CDR2 is YYREEE (reference sequence). The CDR3 spans 14 residues. Trimming removed 0 bases at V and 3 bases at J, with 10 bases between. CDR3 loop: CASSLDGPFYEQYF. In DNA, the CDR3 is TGTGCCAGCAGCTTGGACGGGCCCTTCTACGAGCAGTACTTC.

This clone was seen many times. In the same sample, other DNA sequences code for this CDR3. V gene TRBV28 combines with J gene TRBJ2-7; 11 nucleotides line up with TRBD2. The CDR3 loop spans 15 amino acids. Germline CDR1 is MDHEN and CDR2 is SYDVKM. The junction had 8 bases not matched to a gene; V was cut back by 6 bases and J by 4 bases. The DNA for the CDR3 is TGTGCCAGCAGGACACGACTAGCGGGAATTTACGAGCAGTACTTC. Translated: CASRTRLAGIYEQYF.

This chain connects TRBV19 to TRBJ2-7; D may be TRBD1 or TRBD2 (7 bases each). Trimming cost V 5 bases and J 2 bases, with 16 bases left between them. CDR1 is LNHDA and CDR2 is SQIVND in the germline V gene (reference sequence). CDR3 length: 15 residues. The CDR3 DNA is TGTGCCAGTAGTCAGGGGGGGACATACGCCTACGAGCAGTACTTC. This sequence encodes CASSQGGTYAYEQYF. The variable domain in full, completed from reference TRBV19 and TRBJ2-7, reads DGGITQSPKYLFRKEGQNVTLSCEQNLNHDAMYWYRQDPGQGLRLIYYSQIVNDFQKGDIAEGYSVSREKKESFPLTVTSAQKNPTAFYLCASSQGGTYAYEQYFGPGTRLTVT.

This rearrangement joins TRBV7-3 to TRBJ2-1; D possibly corresponds to TRBD1 (6 bases). The CDR3 is 16 residues long. V lost 1 base and J 10 bases, leaving 20 bases between the germline ends. Germline V gene lookup returns CDR1 SGHTA and CDR2 FQGTGA. The DNA for the CDR3 is TGTGCCAGCAGCTTAAGTAGCAGGACAGCTGCCCGGGAGCAGTTCTTC. Amino acid sequence: CASSLSSRTAAREQFF.

The chain recombines TRBV5-6 with TRBJ2-7; 12 bases are shared with TRBD2. V lost 4 bases to trimming and J lost 3 bases; unmatched junction nucleotides: 11. CDR1 and CDR2 (germline): SGHDT, YYEEEE. This CDR3 is built from 17 residues. CDR3 in DNA: TGTGCCAGCAGCCCACTAGCGGGAGGCAGGGGAGACTACGAGCAGTACTTC. Translation gives CASSPLAGGRGDYEQYF.

The chain recombines TRBV9 with TRBJ2-1; 8 bases align to TRBD2. The V and J ends lost 0 bases and 5 bases, in that order; junction bases with no gene match: 4. The CDR3 has 15 residues. Germline V gives CDR1 SGDLS, CDR2 YYNGEE. The CDR3 region has the DNA TGTGCCAGCAGCGTAGGCGGGGGGACTGACAATGAGCAGTTCTTC. This encodes CASSVGGGTDNEQFF.

The chain links TRBV10-3 to TRBJ2-5; unclear D gene. With 0 bases removed from V and 1 base from J, the gap between germline ends came to 9 bases. The CDR3 is made up of 15 amino acids. The V gene's germline CDR1 is ENHRY and CDR2 SYGVKD. The chain's CDR3 is CAISESIWGQETQYF. DNA of the CDR3: TGTGCCATCAGTGAGTCGATTTGGGGCCAAGAGACCCAGTACTTC.

The genes are TRBV19 and TRBJ2-2; TRBD1 matches at 9 bases. This CDR3 is 16 amino acids long. Trimming took 4 bases from V and 1 from J; bases not matched to a gene: 4. Germline V gives CDR1 LNHDA, CDR2 SQIVND (reference sequence). The CDR3 region is CASSNPGQGNTGELFF. CDR3 in DNA: TGTGCCAGTAGTAATCCGGGACAGGGGAACACCGGGGAGCTGTTTTTT.

The chain couples TRBV7-3 to TRBJ2-2; the match to TRBD2 covers 8 bases. CDR1 and CDR2 (germline): SGHTA, FQGTGA. J lost 5 bases, V lost 2 bases, and 4 bases had no gene match. The CDR3 runs to 15 residues. DNA of the CDR3: TGTGCCAGCAGCTTATTAGCGGGAAGAACCGGGGAGCTGTTTTTT. It translates to CASSLLAGRTGELFF.

The chain combines TRBV11-1 with TRBJ1-2; D possibly corresponds to TRBD1 (5 bases). The CDR3 spans 15 residues. The V gene lost 3 bases and the J gene lost 2 bases, with 13 bases spanning the gap. Germline V lookup: CDR1 SGHAT, CDR2 FQDESV (reference sequence). For the CDR3, the DNA is TGTGCCAGCAGCTTCCGGGCACAGGACAACTATGGCTACACCTTC. Protein sequence: CASSFRAQDNYGYTF.

This rearrangement joins TRBV28 to TRBJ2-7; 7 bases agree with TRBD1. CDR1 is MDHEN, CDR2 SYDVKM, per germline. The CDR3 contains 15 residues. J gave up 0 bases and V 7 bases, and 9 bases lay outside the gene matches. CDR3 sequence: CASTSTGTLSYEQYF. The CDR3 DNA reads as TGTGCCAGCACCTCGACAGGGACGCTCTCCTACGAGCAGTACTTC.

The rearrangement uses TRBV5-4 and TRBJ2-1, with D hard to call. Deletions cut 2 bases from V and 0 bases from J, with 6 bases between. Germline CDR1 reads SGHNT; CDR2 reads YYREEE (reference sequence). The CDR3 extends over 14 amino acids. The CDR3 region is CASSLSSSYNEQFF. The CDR3 region has the DNA TGTGCCAGCAGCTTAAGCAGCTCCTACAATGAGCAGTTCTTC.

The V and J genes are TRBV5-8 and TRBJ2-2, with a possible D match to TRBD1 (5 bases). Trimming cost V 0 bases and J 7 bases, with 13 bases left between them. The CDR3 covers 15 residues. The germline V gene encodes CDR1 SGHTS and CDR2 YDEGEE. CDR3 in amino acids: CASSLGQRFGGELFF. CDR3 bases: TGTGCCAGCAGCTTGGGACAGAGGTTCGGCGGGGAGCTGTTTTTT.

This chain links TRBV23-1 with TRBJ2-1; no firm D call. TRBV23-1 is labeled an ORF, and its function is uncertain. This CDR3 contains 16 residues. Trimming took 4 bases from V and 2 from J, leaving 15 bases between them. Here the CDR3 DNA reads TGCGCCAGCAGTCGAGAAAACTGGGGAACCTACAATGAGCAGTTCTTC. This codes for CASSRENWGTYNEQFF.

In this sample, this clone turned up a few times. The chain couples TRBV7-8 to TRBJ2-3; no clear D. The V gene lost 2 bases and the J gene lost 1 base, with 13 bases spanning the gap. Germline loops: CDR1 SGHVS, CDR2 FQNEAQ. This CDR3 is built from 16 residues. In DNA form, the CDR3 reads TGTGCCAGCAGCTTAAGGAGCACTTTTCGCACAGATACGCAGTATTTT. It translates to CASSLRSTFRTDTQYF.

The chain combines TRBV7-7 with TRBJ2-1; 12 bases are a match to TRBD2. The V segment lost 4 bases and the J segment 7 bases; nucleotides outside the gene matches: 5. CDR1 and CDR2 (germline): SSHAT, FNYEAQ (reference sequence). This CDR3 is 15 amino acids long. The CDR3 loop is CASSSLAGGHNEQFF. The CDR3 bases are TGTGCCAGCAGCTCACTAGCGGGAGGTCATAATGAGCAGTTCTTC. Looking up the rest from reference TRBV7-7 and TRBJ2-1 gives the full variable domain: GAGVSQSPRYKVTKRGQDVTLRCDPISSHATLYWYQQALGQGPEFLTYFNYEAQPDKSGLPSDRFSAERPEGSISTLTIQRTEQRDSAMYRCASSSLAGGHNEQFFGPGTRLTVL.

The chain recombines TRBV6-5 with TRBJ2-5; D call uncertain. Germline V lookup: CDR1 MNHEY, CDR2 SVGAGI. Trimming removed 2 bases from V and 2 bases from J, with 6 bases in between. There are 13 residues in the CDR3. CDR3 loop: CASSYRIQETQYF. The CDR3 region has the DNA TGTGCCAGCAGTTACAGAATTCAAGAGACCCAGTACTTC.

V is TRBV5-1 and J is TRBJ2-1; 10 bases map to TRBD1. Losses at the gene ends were 5 bases for V and 7 bases for J; bases not matched to a gene: 6. There are 14 residues in the CDR3. Per the germline V gene, CDR1 is SGHRS and CDR2 is YFSETQ. The DNA of the CDR3 is TGCGCCAGCAGACAGACAGGGGGCATGAATGAGCAGTTCTTC. This sequence encodes CASRQTGGMNEQFF.

This clone was counted once. The rearrangement uses TRBV5-6 and TRBJ1-5; D perhaps matches TRBD1 (5 bases). The CDR3 totals 16 residues. Trimming left V 6 bases short and J 0 bases short, with 16 bases between. The V gene's germline CDR1 is SGHDT and CDR2 YYEEEE. CDR3 nucleotides: TGTGCCAGCACGAACCTTGGACACCCTAGCAATCAGCCCCAGCATTTT. Encoded protein: CASTNLGHPSNQPQHF.

The chain links TRBV9 to TRBJ2-7; D is ambiguous. Germline-derived CDR1 and CDR2 are SGDLS and YYNGEE. The CDR3 is made up of 14 amino acids. V was clipped by 4 bases and J by 6 bases, with 17 bases between them. CDR3 sequence (DNA): TGTGCCAGCAGCCCCTTGGCACCCTTCGGCGAGCAGTACTTC. It yields the protein CASSPLAPFGEQYF.